The present T cell receptor beta chain was sequenced within a study of blood T cells in healthy people across ages. Overall study: Template switching recovered approximately one barcoded beta molecule for every two T cells.

This clonotype appeared a few times. The use of a sample-barcoded 5' primer and a J-beta primer mix characterized a second PCR of about 7 to 12 cycles. TCRdb processed the 5' RACE reads anew with MiXCR; each CDR3 protein has one entry. Of roughly 700,000 distinct CDR3 sequences in the sample, roughly 50% are singletons; the top ten hold around a third. V gave up 6 bases and J gave up 3 bases, with 17 bases separating them. The CDR3 totals 15 residues. The germline V gene encodes CDR1 MDHEN and CDR2 SYDVKM. The sample taken for sequencing was blood. The sequence derives from a woman aged 60-75 years in good health. The J gene is TRBJ1-1, the V gene TRBV28; D gene unclear. In nucleotides, the CDR3 is TGTGCCAGCAGCCATCGTCGAGGGTGGGACACTGAAGCTTTCTTT. This sequence encodes CASSHRRGWDTEAFF.